Following are 29 T cell receptor beta chains from one sample sequenced in a study of cytomegalovirus exposure and HLA in healthy donors. Both 60 Vbeta primers and 13 Jbeta primers went into the PCR. Method: immunoSEQ multiplex PCR; TCRdb's copy keeps in-frame clones and lacks some. This sample has 150,000 or so clones, with approximately 82% found just once. Sequenced input: PBMCs. All receptors come from a man between 18 and 35 years old in good health and CMV-seropositive.

V gene TRBV5-5 combines with J gene TRBJ1-1; tentative D call: TRBD1 (6 bases). The CDR3 totals 15 residues. Per germline, CDR1 SGHKS and CDR2 YYEKEE (reference sequence). Between the trimmed V and J ends, which lost 4 bases and 0 bases, there was a span of 13 bases. The CDR3 DNA is TGTGCCAGCAGCCTGGGGACATTAGTGAACACTGAAGCTTTCTTT. The encoded protein is CASSLGTLVNTEAFF. Combining the CDR3 with reference TRBV5-5 and TRBJ1-1 gives the whole variable domain DAGVTQSPTHLIKTRGQQVTLRCSPISGHKSVSWYQQVLGQGPQFIFQYYEKEERGRGNFPDRFSARQFPNYSSELNVNALLLGDSALYLCASSLGTLVNTEAFFGQGTRLTVV.

This clone was observed a few times. The chain is built from TRBV5-4 and TRBJ1-3, with D perhaps matching TRBD1 (5 bases). The length of the CDR3 is 20 residues. V was clipped by 4 bases and J by 0 bases, with 26 bases between them. Germline V gene data show CDR1 as SGHNT and CDR2 as YYREEE (reference sequence). DNA of the CDR3: TGTGCCAGCAGCCCTTGTCAAAGCCCGCAGGGTCCGACCTCTGGAAACACCATATATTTT. Translation gives CASSPCQSPQGPTSGNTIYF.

V and J are TRBV28 and TRBJ1-3; 9 bases match TRBD1. This CDR3 contains 17 residues. Germline V gene data show CDR1 as MDHEN and CDR2 as SYDVKM. The ends lost 6 bases at V and 3 bases at J; junction bases unmatched: 12. CDR3 bases: TGTGCCAGCAGGTCTCCGGGACAGGGAAGAGATGGAAACACCATATATTTT. It translates to CASRSPGQGRDGNTIYF.

The V gene is TRBV5-4, the J gene TRBJ2-1; TRBD2 matches 9 bases. V lost 0 bases and J lost 9; bases outside the gene matches: 4. Germline values: CDR1 SGHNT, CDR2 YYREEE (reference sequence). The CDR3 runs 14 residues. The CDR3 sequence: CASSLGLAESEQFF. The CDR3 nucleotides read TGTGCCAGCAGCTTGGGACTAGCGGAAAGTGAGCAGTTCTTC.

This clone was counted a few times. The V call is TRBV18, the J call TRBJ1-2; the D gene is possibly TRBD1 (6 bases). V dropped 3 bases and J dropped 8 bases, with 13 bases sitting between them. The germline CDR1 and CDR2 sequences are KGHSH and LQKENI. This CDR3 region has 13 residues. The CDR3 DNA follows: TGTGCCAGCTCACCGAGACCAGGGGACGGCTACACCTTC. Its translation: CASSPRPGDGYTF.

V and J are TRBV18 and TRBJ2-7; TRBD1 matches 7 bases. V lost 2 bases to trimming and J lost 5 bases; unmatched junction nucleotides: 15. The CDR3 contains 17 residues. CDR1 is KGHSH, CDR2 LQKENI, per germline. CDR3 in amino acids: CASSPYRGLGEFDEQYF. CDR3 in DNA: TGTGCCAGCTCACCATACAGGGGTCTCGGTGAGTTCGACGAGCAGTACTTC.

The J gene is TRBJ2-7, the V gene TRBV2; 9 bases fit TRBD1. The trim removed 8 bases at V and 1 base at J, leaving 12 bases unmatched. The CDR3 length is 16 residues. Per germline, CDR1 SNHLY and CDR2 FYNNEI. CDR3 sequence: CASERLGQGDSYEQYF. The CDR3 DNA is TGTGCCAGCGAAAGGCTGGGACAGGGCGATTCCTACGAGCAGTACTTC.

This clone was seen a handful of times. V is TRBV27 and J is TRBJ2-5; 12 positions agree with TRBD2. Germline V gene data show CDR1 as MNHEY and CDR2 as SMNVEV (reference sequence). Unmatched junction bases numbered 15, after V lost 6 bases and J lost 7 bases. The CDR3 sequence is 17 residues long. The CDR3, as DNA: TGTGCCAGCAGCCCCATGTCTGGGACTAGCGGGTGGGGGACCCAGTACTTC. This gives the protein CASSPMSGTSGWGTQYF.

The chain uses TRBV27 and TRBJ1-4; no reliable D call. Germline values: CDR1 MNHEY, CDR2 SMNVEV (reference sequence). The CDR3 is 12 amino acids. Trimming shortened V by 6 bases and J by 8 bases, and 10 bases separated the two germline ends. CDR3 bases: TGTGCCAGCAGAACGGGGTTGGAAAAACTGTTTTTT. Translated, it gives CASRTGLEKLFF.

This clone showed up just a few times. The chain is built from TRBV4-1 and TRBJ2-1; TRBD2 matches 11 bases. In germline, CDR1 is MGHRA, CDR2 YSYEKL. The V gene end was trimmed by 0 bases and the J gene end by 8 bases; junction bases not matched to a gene: 6. The CDR3 runs 16 residues. The CDR3: CASSQDTSGRGYEQFF. Written as DNA, the CDR3 is TGCGCCAGCAGCCAAGATACTAGCGGGAGAGGCTATGAGCAGTTCTTC.

V is TRBV5-1 and J is TRBJ2-7; maybe TRBD2 (6 bases). This CDR3 is built from 16 residues. CDR1 is SGHRS and CDR2 is YFSETQ in the germline V gene. V was trimmed by 3 bases and J by 4 bases, leaving 20 bases between them. The CDR3 bases are TGCGCCAGCAGCTCCGGCGGACTACAGCGGTCTTACGAGCAGTACTTC. Encoded protein: CASSSGGLQRSYEQYF.

The chain joins TRBV27 to TRBJ2-5; D is unclear. Germline V gene data show CDR1 as MNHEY and CDR2 as SMNVEV (reference sequence). V lost 4 bases and J lost 2, with 8 bases in between. The CDR3 sequence is 13 residues long. Here the CDR3 DNA reads TGTGCCAGCAGTTCACTACGACAAGAGACCCAGTACTTC. Translating gives CASSSLRQETQYF.

The CDR3 nucleotides read TGTGCCAGCAGTCAAACTATCGTAGGGGGAGCTAATGAAAAACTGTTTTTT. It is translated as CASSQTIVGGANEKLFF. The rearrangement joins TRBV28 to TRBJ1-4; tentatively, D is TRBD1 (6 bases). Between the trimmed V and J ends, which lost 5 bases and 3 bases, there was a span of 19 bases. Germline V lookup: CDR1 MDHEN, CDR2 SYDVKM. This CDR3 region has 17 residues.

Details on this clone: This sample also contains other DNA sequences that code for the same CDR3. The V call is TRBV29-1, the J call TRBJ2-7; perhaps TRBD1 as D (6 bases). The CDR3 spans 13 residues. The germline V gene encodes CDR1 SQVTM and CDR2 ANQGSEA. Between the trimmed V and J ends, which lost 4 bases and 3 bases, there was a span of 13 bases. CDR3 loop: CSVAGQGFYEQYF. The CDR3 DNA reads TGCAGCGTTGCTGGGCAGGGGTTCTACGAGCAGTACTTC.

The chain carries TRBV6-1 and TRBJ2-4; TRBD2 matches 10 bases. This CDR3 has 14 residues. Losses at the gene ends were 8 bases for V and 1 base for J; bases not matched to a gene: 2. CDR1 MNHNS and CDR2 SASEGT come from the germline V gene. The CDR3 loop reads CASLAGDAKNIQYF. For the CDR3, the DNA is TGTGCCAGCCTAGCGGGAGACGCCAAAAACATTCAGTACTTC.

This CDR3 reads CSELAGGEQFF. The CDR3 region has the DNA TGCAGTGAGTTAGCGGGAGGGGAGCAGTTCTTC. V and J are TRBV20-1 and TRBJ2-1; 11 nucleotides agree with TRBD2. The CDR3 contains 11 residues. The trim removed 7 bases at V and 10 bases at J, leaving 3 bases unmatched. Germline V gene lookup returns CDR1 DFQATT and CDR2 SNEGSKA (reference sequence).

In this sample, this clone turned up once. V and J are TRBV2 and TRBJ1-2, with 10 bases fitting TRBD1. CDR3 size: 16 residues. With 9 bases clipped from V and 2 bases from J, the junction kept 12 bases outside the gene matches. Germline V lookup: CDR1 SNHLY, CDR2 FYNNEI. As DNA, the CDR3 is TGTGCCAGTGGGGACAGGGGAGACCTTCACAACTATGGCTACACCTTC. This sequence encodes CASGDRGDLHNYGYTF. The complete variable domain, with remaining parts taken from reference TRBV2 and TRBJ1-2, reads EPEVTQTPSHQVTQMGQEVILRCVPISNHLYFYWYRQILGQKVEFLVSFYNNEISEKSEIFDDQFSVERPDGSNFTLKIRSTKLEDSAMYFCASGDRGDLHNYGYTFGSGTRLTVV.

V and J are TRBV29-1 and TRBJ1-1, with TRBD1 identical over 9 bases. The germline gives CDR1 SQVTM, CDR2 ANQGSEA. CDR3 length equals 13 residues. Germline trimming cut 7 bases from V and 4 bases from J; bases unmatched to any gene: 7. The CDR3 nucleotides read TGCAGCGCTACAGGGGGCGGGGTCACTGAAGCTTTCTTT. Amino acids: CSATGGGVTEAFF.

The chain uses TRBV11-2 and TRBJ2-5; 9 nucleotides match TRBD2. CDR1 SGHAT and CDR2 FQNNGV come from the germline V gene. This CDR3 is 17 amino acids long. Trimming removed 0 bases from V and 2 bases from J; junction bases left unmatched: 7. The CDR3 loop reads CASSLDGTSWYQETQYF. CDR3 sequence (DNA): TGTGCCAGCAGCTTAGATGGGACTAGCTGGTATCAAGAGACCCAGTACTTC.

The chain uses TRBV27 and TRBJ2-1; 9 positions agree with TRBD2. The CDR3 totals 15 residues. Trimming at V came to 8 bases and at J to 2 bases, leaving 7 bases not matched to a gene. Germline V gives CDR1 MNHEY, CDR2 SMNVEV (reference sequence). CDR3 sequence: CASGVAGVPYNEQFF. CDR3 nucleotide sequence: TGTGCCAGCGGTGTAGCGGGAGTCCCCTACAATGAGCAGTTCTTC.

V usage is TRBV27 and J usage is TRBJ1-4; 8 nucleotides agree with TRBD1. CDR3 length: 17 amino acids. Germline CDR1 MNHEY, CDR2 SMNVEV (reference sequence). The V segment lost 5 bases and the J segment 0 bases; nucleotides outside the gene matches: 8. The CDR3 is CASSPRTGPATNEKLFF. CDR3 DNA: TGTGCCAGCAGTCCAAGGACAGGGCCTGCAACTAATGAAAAACTGTTTTTT. The whole variable domain, filled in from reference TRBV27 and TRBJ1-4, reads EAQVTQNPRYLITVTGKKLTVTCSQNMNHEYMSWYRQDPGLGLRQIYYSMNVEVTDKGDVPEGYKVSRKEKRNFPLILESPSPNQTSLYFCASSPRTGPATNEKLFFGSGTQLSVL.

This clone appeared a few times. This chain uses TRBV28 with TRBJ2-5; 7 bases match TRBD2. CDR1 and CDR2 from the germline V gene are MDHEN and SYDVKM. V shed 7 bases, J shed 0 bases, and the junction held 14 bases outside the gene matches. The CDR3 is made up of 17 amino acids. The DNA for the CDR3 is TGTGCCAGCACCCCCCACGGCCCCACTAGCGACCAAGAGACCCAGTACTTC. It codes for CASTPHGPTSDQETQYF.

V is TRBV30 and J is TRBJ2-3, with 8 positions matching TRBD2. The V gene's germline CDR1 is GTSNPN and CDR2 SVGIG (reference sequence). V gave up 0 bases and J gave up 6 bases; unmatched junction bases: 2. The CDR3 totals 13 residues. The CDR3 DNA reads as TGTGCCTGGAGTGTTTCGGGGGGGGATACGCAGTATTTT. It codes for CAWSVSGGDTQYF.

This sequence joins TRBV5-1 and TRBJ2-3, with D possibly matching TRBD2 (5 bases). Trimming pared 1 base from V and 3 bases from J, leaving 12 bases between. The CDR3 is made up of 15 amino acids. Germline CDR1 SGHRS, CDR2 YFSETQ. The CDR3 loop is CASSLRGGQTDTQYF. Here the CDR3 DNA reads TGCGCCAGCAGCTTGCGTGGCGGGCAGACAGATACGCAGTATTTT.

This clone has a handful of counts. The chain uses TRBV2 and TRBJ2-1; 10 bases are shared with TRBD2. CDR1 and CDR2 (germline): SNHLY, FYNNEI. J was trimmed by 8 bases and V by 6 bases; bases with no gene match: 10. The CDR3 consists of 15 residues. This chain's CDR3 is CASRVRLAGVYEQFF. The CDR3 DNA follows: TGTGCCAGCAGGGTGAGGCTAGCGGGAGTATATGAGCAGTTCTTC.

Within the sample, this clone is medium-sized. The chain couples TRBV19 to TRBJ1-1, with TRBD1 as a possible D gene (5 bases). V was trimmed by 5 bases and J by 3 bases, leaving 16 bases between them. CDR1 is LNHDA, CDR2 SQIVND, per germline (reference sequence). The CDR3 contains 15 residues. CDR3 sequence: CASSSDTNWDTEAFF. The CDR3 region has the DNA TGTGCCAGTAGTTCGGACACGAACTGGGACACTGAAGCTTTCTTT.

CDR3 loop: CAMRGTGNYEQYF. Here the CDR3 DNA reads TGTGCCATGCGGGGGACCGGTAACTACGAGCAGTACTTC. V is TRBV19 and J is TRBJ2-7, with TRBD2 matching over 7 bases. This CDR3 has 13 amino acids. Germline assignment: CDR1 LNHDA and CDR2 SQIVND (reference sequence). The ends lost 10 bases at V and 3 bases at J; junction bases unmatched: 9.

Only a few counts were recorded for this clone. The chain is built from TRBV28 and TRBJ1-2, with unresolved D. V lost 7 bases and J 6 bases, leaving 18 bases between the germline ends. The CDR3 consists of 14 residues. Germline CDR1 MDHEN, CDR2 SYDVKM. The CDR3 DNA reads TGTGCCAGCAACCCGGGTCAAGCTAATGATGGCTACACCTTC. This translates into CASNPGQANDGYTF.

About this clone: Germline and junction disagree at one end, which may indicate a read error. The chain combines TRBV30 with TRBJ2-5; TRBD1 might be the D (6 bases). Germline V lookup: CDR1 GTSNPN, CDR2 SVGIG (reference sequence). There are 14 residues in the CDR3. CDR3 coding DNA: TGTGCCTGGACCACAGGGACGGCCGAAGAGGCCCAGTACTTC. Translated, it gives CAWTTGTAEEAQYF.